This TCR beta chain was sequenced for a study of blood T cell repertoires in COVID-19. Study overall: COVID-19 samples from acute and convalescent phases originated in the United States, Italy and Spain. Sources were T cells, B-cell-depleted T cells, or PBMCs; the material itself was cDNA or gDNA.

Germline V lookup: CDR1 SGHDT, CDR2 YYEEEE. This CDR3 contains 13 residues. The ends were cut back, 0 bases at V and 4 bases at J, with 7 bases in the middle. How the authors handled the data: The assay estimated nucleated cells by amplifying reference gene primers. Sequencing was performed with immunoSEQ multiplex PCR; in TCRdb, only in-frame clones are kept and a portion is missing. That table gives V, J and clone size, and the DNA gave D and trimming. This sample yields roughly 110,000 clones, of which roughly 85% are seen a single time; more than 10% belongs to the top ten. Material: peripheral blood. The TCR sequence derives from a human donor in a cohort sampled during active COVID-19. J is TRBJ1-1 and V is TRBV5-6, with D possibly being TRBD1 (5 bases). CDR3 sequence: CASSLEGFTEAFF. The CDR3 bases are TGTGCCAGCAGCTTGGAGGGGTTCACTGAAGCTTTCTTT.